The 26 T cell receptor beta chains reported below all come from one sample, sequenced in a study of Ad26.COV2.S vaccination and SARS-CoV-2 variants (TCRdb year 2021). The protocol used for the library was the immunoSEQ multiplex PCR assay. Here the immuneACCESS table is served through TCRdb, limited to in-frame sequences with V and J called. Missing clones are a known gap in these copies; in checked studies unresolved V genes cover under half, and the rest lacks a known reason. The sample table shows 350,000 to 450,000 clones, and around 86% are seen once. Around 3.5% of the sample is held by the ten biggest clonotypes. The treatment or condition label, read with the paper, signifies: roughly 20 received Ad26.COV2.S at low or high dose, single or two shots; roughly five received placebo; per-sample allocation not given. Repertoires of vaccine and placebo recipients were sequenced from samples collected on day 63 after the first injection.

The sample was peripheral blood, taken in a trial of Ad26.COV2.S vaccine versus placebo. All receptors derive from a person aged 18-60 years who received the Ad26.COV2.S COVID-19 vaccine or a placebo.

Note on this clone: The sample holds other DNA sequences that translate to the same CDR3. The V and J genes are TRBV7-6 and TRBJ1-1; D is undetermined. Germline lookup yields CDR1 SGHVS and CDR2 FNYEAQ. This CDR3 contains 13 residues. Trimming took off 0 bases at V and 1 base at J, with 3 bases between the two ends. CDR3 in DNA: TGTGCCAGCAGCTTAGCAGAGAACACTGAAGCTTTCTTT. This translates into CASSLAENTEAFF.

V and J are TRBV5-1 and TRBJ1-2; 12 bases fit TRBD1. J lost 3 bases, V lost 4 bases, and 10 bases had no gene match. The CDR3 sequence is 17 residues long. Germline-derived CDR1 and CDR2 are SGHRS and YFSETQ. In DNA, the CDR3 is TGCGCCAGCAGCCGCGGGACAGGGGGCGCGAGGGACTATGGCTACACCTTC. Translated, it gives CASSRGTGGARDYGYTF.

The chain links TRBV7-9 to TRBJ2-2; 8 bases are a match to TRBD2. There are 18 residues in the CDR3. Germline V gene sequence: CDR1 SEHNR, CDR2 FQNEAQ (reference sequence). Losses at the gene ends were 5 bases for V and 6 bases for J; bases not matched to a gene: 17. The CDR3 DNA reads TGTGCCAGCAGCCCAAGAGGTTTCGCTAGCGGGTTTCCCGGGGAGCTGTTTTTT. It is translated as CASSPRGFASGFPGELFF.

The chain employs TRBV15 and TRBJ1-1, with D possibly being TRBD1 (5 bases). Between the trimmed V and J ends, which lost 9 bases and 6 bases, there was a span of 17 bases. CDR3 length: 13 residues. CDR1 and CDR2 from the germline V gene are LNHNV and YYDKDF (reference sequence). The CDR3 DNA reads TGTGCCACGAGAGCGGGACCCCTCGCTGAAGCTTTCTTT. Amino acid sequence: CATRAGPLAEAFF.

J is TRBJ1-5 and V is TRBV6-1; no clear D gene. Germline values: CDR1 MNHNS, CDR2 SASEGT. V lost 1 base and J lost 0, with 10 bases in between. This CDR3 contains 16 residues. CDR3 coding DNA: TGTGCCAGCAGTGAAGACTTTAAAGATAGCAATCAGCCCCAGCATTTT. This translates into CASSEDFKDSNQPQHF.

V is TRBV11-2 and J is TRBJ2-7; 11 bases are shared with TRBD2. Unmatched junction bases numbered 6, after V lost 0 bases and J lost 2 bases. Germline values: CDR1 SGHAT, CDR2 FQNNGV. The CDR3 loop spans 17 amino acids. The CDR3 here is CASSLDQVAGGTYEQYF. In DNA, the CDR3 is TGTGCCAGCAGCTTAGATCAGGTAGCGGGGGGGACCTACGAGCAGTACTTC.

The chain links TRBV6-5 to TRBJ1-2; D gene unclear. Trimming removed 0 bases at V and 3 bases at J, with 8 bases between. The length of the CDR3 is 14 residues. Looked up from germline, CDR1 is MNHEY and CDR2 is SVGAGI. CDR3 residues: CASSYSQWHYGYTF. The CDR3 nucleotides read TGTGCCAGCAGTTACTCTCAGTGGCACTATGGCTACACCTTC.

The V gene is TRBV7-6, the J gene TRBJ2-7, with D perhaps assigned TRBD1 or TRBD2 (5 bases each). Per germline, CDR1 SGHVS and CDR2 FNYEAQ. V lost 4 bases and J lost 5, with 9 bases in between. This CDR3 is 12 amino acids long. CDR3 region: CASSSGTNEQYF. The CDR3 bases are TGTGCCAGCAGCTCCGGGACCAACGAGCAGTACTTC.

This sequence joins TRBV21-1 and TRBJ1-6; the DNA was not compared with TRBD1, the D call given in the table. TRBV21-1 represents a pseudogene. CDR3 length: 12 residues. CDR3 sequence reads: CASSNRVPPLHF. DNA for the CDR3: TGTGCCAGCAGCAACAGGGTACCACCCCTCCACTTT.

The chain uses TRBV7-2 and TRBJ1-1, with 10 bases fitting TRBD1. The CDR3 totals 18 residues. The germline V gene encodes CDR1 SGHTA and CDR2 FQGNSA. V lost 4 bases, J lost 1 base, and 12 bases stayed unmatched. The CDR3 is CASSSSRDRGVRNTEAFF. The CDR3 bases are TGTGCCAGCAGCTCTTCCCGGGACAGGGGAGTGAGGAACACTGAAGCTTTCTTT.

CDR3 DNA sequence: TGTGCCAGCAGCCAAGGACAGTCCGGTCTTCCCCAGCATTTT. Translation gives CASSQGQSGLPQHF. V gene TRBV3-1 (or the pseudogene TRBV3-2) combines with J gene TRBJ1-5; D possibly corresponds to TRBD1 (5 bases). There are 14 residues in the CDR3. The V end lost 1 base, the J end lost 10 bases, and 14 bases lay between the germline ends. Per the germline V gene, CDR1 is LGHDT and CDR2 is YNNKEL (reference sequence).

The V call is TRBV5-4, the J call TRBJ2-2; tentatively, D is TRBD2 (5 bases). CDR1 and CDR2 (germline): SGHNT, YYREEE (reference sequence). This CDR3 spans 14 amino acids. Deletions cut 5 bases from V and 4 bases from J, with 12 bases between. CDR3 in DNA: TGTGCCAGCAGTCTCGATGCGGGCACCGGGGAGCTGTTTTTT. Translated: CASSLDAGTGELFF.

CDR3 protein: CASSASGYGYTF. The CDR3 nucleotides read TGTGCCAGCAGCGCCTCAGGCTATGGCTACACCTTC. The chain joins TRBV7-2 to TRBJ1-2; D remains ambiguous. Trimming pared 5 bases from V and 4 bases from J, leaving 8 bases between. CDR1 is SGHTA and CDR2 is FQGNSA in the germline V gene. The CDR3 covers 12 residues. The full variable domain, its missing parts supplied by reference TRBV7-2 and TRBJ1-2, is GAGVSQSPSNKVTEKGKDVELRCDPISGHTALYWYRQSLGQGLEFLIYFQGNSAPDKSGLPSDRFSAERTGGSVSTLTIQRTQQEDSAVYLCASSASGYGYTFGSGTRLTVV.

The chain has TRBV7-9 and TRBJ1-1, with D hard to call. This CDR3 is 12 amino acids long. V was cut by 6 bases and J by 1 base, with 6 bases left in between. Germline CDR1 is SEHNR and CDR2 is FQNEAQ (reference sequence). CDR3 sequence (DNA): TGTGCCAGCAGTCTCAAGAACACTGAAGCTTTCTTT. Its translation: CASSLKNTEAFF. Full variable domain (outside the CDR3, taken from reference TRBV7-9 and TRBJ1-1): DTGVSQNPRHKITKRGQNVTFRCDPISEHNRLYWYRQTLGQGPEFLTYFQNEAQLEKSRLLSDRFSAERPKGSFSTLEIQRTEQGDSAMYLCASSLKNTEAFFGQGTRLTVV.

The genes are TRBV11-2 and TRBJ2-2; D gene uncertain. Per the germline V gene, CDR1 is SGHAT and CDR2 is FQNNGV. Trimming left V 5 bases short and J 6 bases short, with 10 bases between. The CDR3 sequence is 13 residues long. The CDR3 DNA follows: TGTGCCAGCAGCAAAAACAAGCCCGGGGAGCTGTTTTTT. Amino acid sequence: CASSKNKPGELFF.

This clone appeared many times. The chain links TRBV6-2 or TRBV6-3 to TRBJ1-6; D unclear. The germline V gene encodes CDR1 MNHEY and CDR2 SVGEGT. V was shortened by 0 bases and J by 5 bases, with 11 bases between the two germline ends. This CDR3 comprises 16 residues. CDR3 bases: TGTGCCAGCAGTTACTCCCTAGACGGTGATAATTCACCCCTCCACTTT. It yields the protein CASSYSLDGDNSPLHF.

This clone has a single count. J is TRBJ1-6 and V is TRBV12-5; TRBD1 agrees at 9 bases. Per germline, CDR1 LGHNT and CDR2 FRNRAP. V was clipped by 5 bases and J by 7 bases; unmatched bases: 12. The CDR3 sequence is 17 residues long. In nucleotides, the CDR3 is TGTGCTAGTGGTCAAACGGACCGGACAGGGGCAAATTCACCCCTCCACTTT. Protein: CASGQTDRTGANSPLHF.

The chain joins TRBV4-2 to TRBJ2-1; D possibly corresponds to TRBD2 (6 bases). Trimming left V 3 bases short and J 5 bases short, with 14 bases between. The CDR3 has 15 amino acids. Per the germline V gene, CDR1 is LGHNA and CDR2 is YNFKEQ. Here the CDR3 reads CASSQVGDLNNEQFF. As DNA, the CDR3 is TGTGCCAGCAGCCAGGTTGGGGACTTGAACAATGAGCAGTTCTTC.

The chain employs TRBV6-1 and TRBJ1-3; D gene unclear. The CDR3 spans 15 residues. Germline assignment: CDR1 MNHNS and CDR2 SASEGT. Trimming removed 2 bases from V and 0 bases from J, with 8 bases in between. The CDR3 is CASSEHIGSGNTIYF. The DNA for the CDR3 is TGTGCCAGCAGTGAACATATAGGCTCTGGAAACACCATATATTTT.

The chain has TRBV12-5 and TRBJ1-5, with D unresolved. Trimming removed 7 bases from V and 2 bases from J, with 12 bases in between. The CDR3 loop spans 14 amino acids. Germline-derived CDR1 and CDR2 are LGHNT and FRNRAP. The CDR3 loop reads CASALGIGNQPQHF. The CDR3 DNA sequence: TGTGCTAGTGCCCTCGGGATCGGCAATCAGCCCCAGCATTTT.

The rearrangement links TRBV4-1 to TRBJ2-7, with D hard to call. Looked up from germline, CDR1 is MGHRA and CDR2 is YSYEKL. The V end lost 0 bases, the J end lost 6 bases, and 12 bases lay between the germline ends. This CDR3 has 14 amino acids. In nucleotides, the CDR3 is TGCGCCAGCAGCCAAGATCGAAGCGTCGGCGAGCAGTACTTC. It translates to CASSQDRSVGEQYF.

The chain carries TRBV5-8 and TRBJ2-3; TRBD2 matches at 8 bases. From germline, CDR1 is SGHTS and CDR2 YDEGEE. Trimming removed 0 bases from V and 2 bases from J; junction bases left unmatched: 8. The CDR3 sequence is 17 residues long. The CDR3 sequence: CASSLGLAIAYTDTQYF. The CDR3, as DNA: TGTGCCAGCAGCTTGGGACTAGCGATAGCTTACACAGATACGCAGTATTTT.

This rearrangement joins TRBV3-1 (or the pseudogene TRBV3-2) to TRBJ2-7; D remains unclear. V was shortened by 0 bases and J by 2 bases, with 14 bases between the two germline ends. Germline-derived CDR1 and CDR2 are LGHDT and YNNKEL (reference sequence). This CDR3 has 16 amino acids. CDR3 sequence: CASSQEGRELTYEQYF. The CDR3 bases are TGTGCCAGCAGCCAAGAGGGCCGCGAACTCACCTACGAGCAGTACTTC.

The chain employs TRBV7-8 and TRBJ2-1; perhaps TRBD2 as D (7 bases). Germline V CDR1 and CDR2: SGHVS, FQNEAQ. V shed 4 bases and J shed 2 bases, with 12 bases lying between them. This CDR3 has 15 amino acids. The CDR3 sequence is CASSSGGAAYNEQFF. CDR3 bases: TGTGCCAGCAGCTCGGGGGGCGCGGCCTACAATGAGCAGTTCTTC. Variable domain in full (rest from reference TRBV7-8 and TRBJ2-1): GAGVSQSPRYKVAKRGQDVALRCDPISGHVSLFWYQQALGQGPEFLTYFQNEAQLDKSGLPSDRFFAERPEGSVSTLKIQRTQQEDSAVYLCASSSGGAAYNEQFFGPGTRLTVL.

This chain's CDR3 is CASSSWVETNYGYTF. CDR3 DNA sequence: TGTGCCAGCAGCTCCTGGGTAGAAACTAACTATGGCTACACCTTC. This chain uses TRBV5-5 with TRBJ1-2; no reliable D call. Per germline, CDR1 SGHKS and CDR2 YYEKEE (reference sequence). The CDR3 runs to 15 residues. With 3 bases removed from V and 0 bases from J, the gap between germline ends came to 12 bases.

The V call is TRBV6-5, the J call TRBJ1-1; D call uncertain. The germline V gene encodes CDR1 MNHEY and CDR2 SVGAGI. Trimming cost V 2 bases and J 6 bases, with 10 bases left between them. CDR3 length: 13 residues. This CDR3 is CASSYVGSAEAFF. CDR3 coding DNA: TGTGCCAGCAGTTACGTAGGTTCCGCTGAAGCTTTCTTT.